Presented here are 19 T cell receptor beta chains from one specimen sequenced in a study of cytomegalovirus exposure and HLA in healthy donors. PCR amplification relied on 60 Vbeta primers (plus 13 Jbeta primers). Measured with immunoSEQ multiplex PCR; TCRdb has only the in-frame clones, and not every one. The table records 160,000 or so clones, over 70% of them present only once. Sequencing used PBMCs. The receptors originated from a man in his fifties in good health and CMV-seropositive.

This clone was seen more than once but under ten times. The rearrangement links TRBV29-1 to TRBJ2-7, with D maybe TRBD2 (6 bases). V gave up 6 bases and J gave up 4 bases, with 13 bases separating them. From germline, CDR1 is SQVTM and CDR2 ANQGSEA. The CDR3 is 12 amino acids. The CDR3 here is CSVLLATYEQYF. For the CDR3, the DNA is TGCAGCGTCCTACTAGCCACTTACGAGCAGTACTTC.

The chain has TRBV5-1 and TRBJ2-5, with 9 positions matching TRBD2. This CDR3 has 16 amino acids. CDR1 SGHRS and CDR2 YFSETQ come from the germline V gene. With V trimmed by 0 bases and J by 1 base, 4 bases remained unmatched. CDR3 sequence: CASSLVSGGLQETQYF. The CDR3 DNA sequence: TGCGCCAGCAGCTTGGTTAGCGGGGGACTCCAAGAGACCCAGTACTTC. Full variable domain (outside the CDR3, taken from reference TRBV5-1 and TRBJ2-5): KAGVTQTPRYLIKTRGQQVTLSCSPISGHRSVSWYQQTPGQGLQFLFEYFSETQRNKGNFPGRFSGRQFSNSRSEMNVSTLELGDSALYLCASSLVSGGLQETQYFGPGTRLLVL.

The V and J genes are TRBV7-3 and TRBJ2-1; a weak D match, TRBD1 (5 bases). Trimming removed 5 bases from V and 0 bases from J, with 11 bases in between. Germline lookup yields CDR1 SGHTA and CDR2 FQGTGA. The CDR3 totals 15 residues. CDR3 amino acids: CASSEGASSYNEQFF. DNA for the CDR3: TGTGCCAGCAGCGAAGGGGCTAGCTCCTACAATGAGCAGTTCTTC.

The V and J genes are TRBV11-2 and TRBJ1-5; D remains unclear. Trimming took off 5 bases at V and 0 bases at J, with 14 bases between the two ends. This CDR3 is built from 16 residues. The germline V gene encodes CDR1 SGHAT and CDR2 FQNNGV. The CDR3 protein is CASSLKAGYSNQPQHF. The CDR3 region has the DNA TGTGCCAGCAGCCTCAAGGCGGGTTATAGCAATCAGCCCCAGCATTTT.

There are a few counts of this clone. The CDR3 DNA is TGCAGCGTTGAACTTTCGGGGGTCCTCAATGGCTACACCTTC. Translating gives CSVELSGVLNGYTF. The chain links TRBV29-1 to TRBJ1-2, with D maybe TRBD1 (5 bases). This CDR3 is 14 amino acids long. Germline V gene data show CDR1 as SQVTM and CDR2 as ANQGSEA. Deletions cut 2 bases from V and 6 bases from J, with 16 bases between.

This rearrangement joins TRBV7-6 to TRBJ2-2, with D possibly being TRBD1 (6 bases). The germline V and J ends were trimmed by 5 bases and 2 bases, with 9 bases remaining between them. CDR1 and CDR2 from the germline V gene are SGHVS and FNYEAQ. The CDR3 loop spans 14 amino acids. The CDR3 spells CASSEQGNTGELFF. CDR3 coding DNA: TGTGCCAGCAGCGAACAGGGAAACACCGGGGAGCTGTTTTTT. Using reference TRBV7-6 and TRBJ2-2 for the parts outside the CDR3, the full variable domain is GAGVSQSPRYKVTKRGQDVALRCDPISGHVSLYWYRQALGQGPEFLTYFNYEAQQDKSGLPNDRFSAERPEGSISTLTIQRTEQRDSAMYRCASSEQGNTGELFFGEGSRLTVL.

This CDR3 reads CASSLGGEGIQYF. The CDR3 DNA reads as TGTGCCAGCAGCTTAGGAGGGGAGGGCATTCAGTACTTC. The chain is built from TRBV11-3 and TRBJ2-4, with 7 bases matching TRBD2. Trimming took 1 base from V and 9 from J; bases not matched to a gene: 3. This CDR3 comprises 13 residues. Germline V gives CDR1 SGHNT, CDR2 YENEEA.

The chain has TRBV5-6 and TRBJ2-7, with D maybe TRBD2 (6 bases). Germline V gene lookup returns CDR1 SGHDT and CDR2 YYEEEE. The CDR3 extends over 12 amino acids. With 6 bases removed from V and 2 bases from J, the gap between germline ends came to 9 bases. CDR3 loop: CASNGGTYEQYF. The DNA of the CDR3 is TGTGCCAGCAACGGGGGTACCTACGAGCAGTACTTC.

The V and J genes are TRBV4-2 and TRBJ2-5, with 7 bases identical to TRBD1. The V segment lost 1 base and the J segment 2 bases; nucleotides outside the gene matches: 10. Looked up from germline, CDR1 is LGHNA and CDR2 is YNFKEQ. The CDR3 is 17 amino acids. CDR3 nucleotides: TGTGCCAGCAGCCAAGGACAGGGAGTGAGGGGGCAAGAGACCCAGTACTTC. Translated: CASSQGQGVRGQETQYF.

V and J are TRBV27 and TRBJ1-1; tentative D call: TRBD1 (5 bases). Germline CDR1 MNHEY, CDR2 SMNVEV (reference sequence). The V gene lost 6 bases and the J gene lost 0 bases, with 17 bases spanning the gap. This CDR3 is 16 amino acids long. The CDR3 DNA follows: TGTGCCAGCAGCCCAAGGGGCGGGGTATTGAACACTGAAGCTTTCTTT. Protein: CASSPRGGVLNTEAFF.

This rearrangement joins TRBV5-1 to TRBJ1-2; 12 bases match TRBD1. V was pared by 1 base and J by 8 bases, with 6 bases of the junction left unmatched. CDR3 size: 15 residues. Germline assignment: CDR1 SGHRS and CDR2 YFSETQ. DNA for the CDR3: TGCGCCAGCAGCTTGCTGGGACAGGGGGCAGAGGGCTACACCTTC. As protein: CASSLLGQGAEGYTF.

In its sample, this clone was seen a few times. This rearrangement joins TRBV30 to TRBJ1-1; D may be TRBD1 (6 bases). The CDR3 is 14 residues long. V dropped 7 bases and J dropped 3 bases, with 18 bases sitting between them. Germline V gene data show CDR1 as GTSNPN and CDR2 as SVGIG (reference sequence). CDR3 DNA: TGTGCCTCAGAGAGGGAAGGGGGATACACTGAAGCTTTCTTT. Translated, it gives CASEREGGYTEAFF.

This chain connects TRBV19 to TRBJ2-7, with TRBD2 identical over 7 bases. The trim removed 10 bases at V and 1 base at J, leaving 10 bases unmatched. The CDR3 covers 14 residues. Germline-derived CDR1 and CDR2 are LNHDA and SQIVND (reference sequence). The CDR3, as DNA: TGTGCCACCTCGTCAGCGGGGAGTTCCTACGAGCAGTACTTC. Amino acid sequence: CATSSAGSSYEQYF.

This chain uses TRBV6-1 with TRBJ2-2; 9 bases map to TRBD1. J was trimmed by 4 bases and V by 6 bases; bases with no gene match: 6. In germline, CDR1 is MNHNS, CDR2 SASEGT. The CDR3 is 15 amino acids. The CDR3 spells CASSRDRAPTGELFF. The CDR3 DNA sequence: TGTGCCAGCAGCCGGGACAGGGCTCCCACCGGGGAGCTGTTTTTT.

This chain links TRBV4-1 with TRBJ2-6; D unresolved. V shed 1 base and J shed 2 bases, with 15 bases lying between them. The V gene's germline CDR1 is MGHRA and CDR2 YSYEKL. The CDR3 runs 18 residues. The CDR3 sequence is CASSQGAGGSAGANVLTF. Here the CDR3 DNA reads TGCGCCAGCAGCCAAGGAGCAGGTGGTTCGGCTGGGGCCAACGTCCTGACTTTC.

This sequence joins TRBV7-6 and TRBJ2-2; 10 positions agree with TRBD1. Germline lookup yields CDR1 SGHVS and CDR2 FNYEAQ. The CDR3 sequence is 17 residues long. Trimming took 4 bases from V and 5 from J; bases not matched to a gene: 10. The CDR3 loop reads CASSSLPGTGDTGELFF. The CDR3 bases are TGTGCCAGCAGCTCCCTCCCCGGGACAGGGGATACCGGGGAGCTGTTTTTT. The entire variable domain, with the rest obtained from reference TRBV7-6 and TRBJ2-2, is as follows: GAGVSQSPRYKVTKRGQDVALRCDPISGHVSLYWYRQALGQGPEFLTYFNYEAQQDKSGLPNDRFSAERPEGSISTLTIQRTEQRDSAMYRCASSSLPGTGDTGELFFGEGSRLTVL.

The DNA of the CDR3 is TGTGCCTGGAGCCTTACAGGAAACTATGGCTACACCTTC. Translation: CAWSLTGNYGYTF. This chain connects TRBV30 to TRBJ1-2; D is perhaps TRBD1 (5 bases). CDR1 and CDR2 from the germline V gene are GTSNPN and SVGIG (reference sequence). V dropped 3 bases and J dropped 2 bases, with 10 bases sitting between them. The CDR3 loop spans 13 amino acids.

Comments on this clone: At one boundary the junction diverges from the germline segment, which might be a read error. The chain combines TRBV27 with TRBJ2-5; D might be TRBD2 (6 bases). The CDR3 is made up of 14 amino acids. The germline gives CDR1 MNHEY, CDR2 SMNVEV (reference sequence). As DNA, the CDR3 is TGTGCCAGCAGTTTACGCGGGGCTAAAGAGGCCCAGTACTTC. Its protein product is CASSLRGAKEAQYF.

The J gene is TRBJ1-1, the V gene TRBV5-1, with 7 positions matching TRBD1. With V trimmed by 4 bases and J by 1 base, 13 bases remained unmatched. This CDR3 contains 17 residues. From germline, CDR1 is SGHRS and CDR2 YFSETQ. Here the CDR3 reads CASSRGDRAGGNTEAFF. Written as DNA, the CDR3 is TGCGCCAGCAGCCGTGGGGACAGAGCGGGAGGGAACACTGAAGCTTTCTTT.